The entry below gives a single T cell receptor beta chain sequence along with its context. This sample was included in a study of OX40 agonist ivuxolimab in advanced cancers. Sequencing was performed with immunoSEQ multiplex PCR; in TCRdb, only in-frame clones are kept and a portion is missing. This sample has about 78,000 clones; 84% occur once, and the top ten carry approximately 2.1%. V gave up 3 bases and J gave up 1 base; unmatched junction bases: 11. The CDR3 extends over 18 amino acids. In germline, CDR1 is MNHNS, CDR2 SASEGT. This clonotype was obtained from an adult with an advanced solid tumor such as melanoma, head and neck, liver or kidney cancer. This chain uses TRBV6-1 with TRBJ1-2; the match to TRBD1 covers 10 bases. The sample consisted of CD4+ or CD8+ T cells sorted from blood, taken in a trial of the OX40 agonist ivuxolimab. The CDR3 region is CASSDPWGTGALNYGYTF. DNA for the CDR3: TGTGCCAGCAGTGATCCGTGGGGGACAGGGGCCCTTAACTATGGCTACACCTTC.